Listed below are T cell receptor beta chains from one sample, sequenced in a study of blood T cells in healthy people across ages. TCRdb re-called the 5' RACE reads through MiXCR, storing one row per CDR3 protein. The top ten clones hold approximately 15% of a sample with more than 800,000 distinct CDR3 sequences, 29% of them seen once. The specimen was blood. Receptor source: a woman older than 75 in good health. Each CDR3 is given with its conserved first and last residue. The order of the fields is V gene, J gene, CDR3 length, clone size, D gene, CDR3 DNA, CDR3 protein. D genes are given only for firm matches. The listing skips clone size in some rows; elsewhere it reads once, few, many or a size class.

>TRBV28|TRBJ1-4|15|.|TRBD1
TGTGCCAGCAGTGTCGTACAGGGGCCAGGCGAAAAACTGTTTTTT
CASSVVQGPGEKLFF
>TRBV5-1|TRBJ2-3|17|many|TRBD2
TGCGCCAGCAGCCTCCGGACTAGCGGGGCCGGGACAGATACGCAGTATTTT
CASSLRTSGAGTDTQYF
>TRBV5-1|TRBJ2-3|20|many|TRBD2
TGCGCCAGCAGCTTGGTGGCTAGGACTAGCGGGGGGGCCCGCACAGATACGCAGTATTTT
CASSLVARTSGGARTDTQYF
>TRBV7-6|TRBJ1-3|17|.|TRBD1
TGTGCCAGCAGCTTGTTGGACAGGGGAAACTCTGGAAACACCATATATTTT
CASSLLDRGNSGNTIYF
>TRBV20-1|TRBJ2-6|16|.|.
TGCAGTGCTCGAAGGGGACGCGGCTCTGGGGCCAACGTCCTGACTTTC
CSARRGRGSGANVLTF
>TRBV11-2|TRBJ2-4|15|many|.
TGTGCCAGCAGCTCGTGGGGACTAGCCAAAAACATTCAGTACTTC
CASSSWGLAKNIQYF
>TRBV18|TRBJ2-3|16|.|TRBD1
TGTGCCAGCCCACCTACTGGGACAGGGGGCACAGATACGCAGTATTTT
CASPPTGTGGTDTQYF
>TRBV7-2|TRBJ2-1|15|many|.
TGTGCCAGCAGCTTAAACGGATTACAGCGGAATGAGCAGTTCTTC
CASSLNGLQRNEQFF
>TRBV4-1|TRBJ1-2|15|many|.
TGCGCCAGCAGCCAAGGAGACAGAGCTCACTATGGCTACACCTTC
CASSQGDRAHYGYTF
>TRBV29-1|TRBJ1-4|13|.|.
TGCAGCGTTAGGGGAGGGAAAGAAGAAAAACTGTTTTTT
CSVRGGKEEKLFF
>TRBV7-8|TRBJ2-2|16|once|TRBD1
TGTGCCAGCAGCTTAGCCAGCAGGGGGCCGACCGGGGAGCTGTTTTTT
CASSLASRGPTGELFF
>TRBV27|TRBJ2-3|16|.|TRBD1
TGTGCCAGCAGTAGTCTGAGGACAGGGGACGGAGATACGCAGTATTTT
CASSSLRTGDGDTQYF
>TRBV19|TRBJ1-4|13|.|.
TGTGCCAGTAGTATTGGACTTGATGGAAAACTGTTTTTT
CASSIGLDGKLFF
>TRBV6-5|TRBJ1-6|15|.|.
TGTGCCAGCAGCCCCACAGGGTACTATAATTCACCCCTCCACTTT
CASSPTGYYNSPLHF
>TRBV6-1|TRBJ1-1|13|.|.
TGTGCCAGCAGTCAAAGGGATGGGGCTGAAGCTTTCTTT
CASSQRDGAEAFF
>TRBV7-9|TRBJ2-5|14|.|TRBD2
TGTGCCAGCGGGACTAGCGGGAGGATGAAGGCCCAGTACTTC
CASGTSGRMKAQYF
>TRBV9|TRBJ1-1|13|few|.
TGTGCCAGCAGCGTAGGACAGGACACTGAAGCTTTCTTT
CASSVGQDTEAFF
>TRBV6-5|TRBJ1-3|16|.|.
TGTGCCAGCAGTTACTTCGGCGGGGACTCTGGAAACACCATATATTTT
CASSYFGGDSGNTIYF
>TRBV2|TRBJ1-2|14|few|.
TGTGCCAGCAGTGAGAGGCGGGATGACTATGGCTACACCTTC
CASSERRDDYGYTF
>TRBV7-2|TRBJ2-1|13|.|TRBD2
TGTGCCAGCAGCATCGGGACTAGCGGGAGGCCGTTCTTC
CASSIGTSGRPFF
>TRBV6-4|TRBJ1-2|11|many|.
TGTGCCAGCAGTGACACCTATGGCTACACCTTC
CASSDTYGYTF
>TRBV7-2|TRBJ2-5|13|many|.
TGTGCCAGCAGCACATCTCAGGAAGAGACCCAGTACTTC
CASSTSQEETQYF
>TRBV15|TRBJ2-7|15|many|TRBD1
TGTGCCACCAGCAGAGATTTTCAGGGGGCCGAAGAGCAGTACTTC
CATSRDFQGAEEQYF
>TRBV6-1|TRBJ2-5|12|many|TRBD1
TGTGCCAGCAGGGACAGGGTGGAGACCCAGTACTTC
CASRDRVETQYF
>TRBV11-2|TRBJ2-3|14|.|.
TGTGCCAGCAGCTTAGTAGCCTTTACAGATACGCAGTATTTT
CASSLVAFTDTQYF
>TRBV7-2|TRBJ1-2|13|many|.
TGTGCCAGCAGCTCCGGGACACGAAAGGGCTACACCTTC
CASSSGTRKGYTF
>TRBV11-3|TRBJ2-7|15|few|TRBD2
TGTGCCAGCACCGCACCCGGGACTAGGGGCGATGAGCAGTACTTC
CASTAPGTRGDEQYF
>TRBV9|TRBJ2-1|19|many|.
TGTGCCAGCAGCGTAGATCCCCTGGCGGCGGCTCCCAACTACAATGAGCAGTTCTTC
CASSVDPLAAAPNYNEQFF
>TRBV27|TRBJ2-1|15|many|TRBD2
TGTGCCAGCAGTATAGCGGGGGGGCCCTACAATGAGCAGTTCTTC
CASSIAGGPYNEQFF
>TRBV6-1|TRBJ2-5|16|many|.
TGTGCCAGCAGTGGTAGCCTACAGAAACCCCAAGAGACCCAGTACTTC
CASSGSLQKPQETQYF
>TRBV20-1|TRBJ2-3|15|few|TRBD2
TGCAGTGCTAGTATACTAGCGGGGGGCTCAGATACGCAGTATTTT
CSASILAGGSDTQYF
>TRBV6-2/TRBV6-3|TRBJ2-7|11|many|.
TGCGCCAGCAGCGACGCCTACGAGCAGTACTTC
CASSDAYEQYF
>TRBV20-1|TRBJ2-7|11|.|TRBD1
TGCAGTTACACAGGGGGCCACGAGCAGTACTTC
CSYTGGHEQYF
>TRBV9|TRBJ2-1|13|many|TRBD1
TGTGCCAGCAGCGTACACAGGGGTAATGAGCAGTTCTTC
CASSVHRGNEQFF
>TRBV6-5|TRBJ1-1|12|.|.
TGTGCCAGCAGTTACGGGACGACTGAAGCTTTCTTT
CASSYGTTEAFF
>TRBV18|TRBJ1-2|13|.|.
TGTGCCAGCTCCCCTTCGCTACACGATGGCTACACCTTC
CASSPSLHDGYTF
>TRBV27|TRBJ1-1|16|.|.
TGTGCCAGCAGTTTAACCCCGACAGTCCCCAACACTGAAGCTTTCTTT
CASSLTPTVPNTEAFF
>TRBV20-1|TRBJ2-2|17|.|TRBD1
TGCAGTGCTAGAGATAATAAGGGGGCAACGAACACCGGGGAGCTGTTTTTT
CSARDNKGATNTGELFF
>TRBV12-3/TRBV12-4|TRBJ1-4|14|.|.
TGTGCCAGCAGCAAGGGGCTCACTAATGAAAAACTGTTTTTT
CASSKGLTNEKLFF
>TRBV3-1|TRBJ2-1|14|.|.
TGTGCCAGCAGCCAAGCCCGGTCGCGCAATGAGCAGTTCTTC
CASSQARSRNEQFF
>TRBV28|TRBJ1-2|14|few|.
TGTGCCAGCAGACGCGACAGGCTTAACTATGGCTACACCTTC
CASRRDRLNYGYTF
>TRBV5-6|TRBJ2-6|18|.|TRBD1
TGTGCCAGCAGCTTCGAGGACAGGGCCCCTTACGGGGCCAACGTCCTGACTTTC
CASSFEDRAPYGANVLTF
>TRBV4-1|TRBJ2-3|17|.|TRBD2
TGCGCCAGCAGCCAGTTGGGACTAGCGGGGGACACAGATACGCAGTATTTT
CASSQLGLAGDTDTQYF
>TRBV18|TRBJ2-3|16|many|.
TGTGCCAGCTCACCACCGGTCAGGGGCAGCACAGATACGCAGTATTTT
CASSPPVRGSTDTQYF
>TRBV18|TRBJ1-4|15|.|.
TGTGCCAGCTCACCCCAGGGTTTTGCGAGTGAAAAACTGTTTTTT
CASSPQGFASEKLFF
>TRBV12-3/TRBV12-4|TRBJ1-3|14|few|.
TGTGCCAGCACCGCTCCGGGACAACGAAACACCATATATTTT
CASTAPGQRNTIYF
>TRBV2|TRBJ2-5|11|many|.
TGTGCCAGCACTGCCAAAGAGACCCAGTACTTC
CASTAKETQYF
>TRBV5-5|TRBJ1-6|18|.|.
TGTGCCAGCAGCTTTGGGTCGCCCCTCAGCGGGGGAAATTCACCCCTCCACTTT
CASSFGSPLSGGNSPLHF